The rows below give T cell receptor beta chains drawn from one sample of a study of Ad26.COV2.S vaccination and SARS-CoV-2 variants. Assay: immunoSEQ multiplex PCR; the TCRdb copy retains only in-frame clones and omits some. The table has roughly 92,000 clones, more than 70% seen once. The specimen was peripheral blood, collected after recovery from COVID-19. These receptors came from a human donor who had recovered from COVID-19. The CDR3 runs from the conserved cysteine through the conserved F or W. The D gene is left open where the match is weak. Clone size is stated in some rows and not others, as once, few, many or a class when expanded.

>.|TRBJ2-2|TRBV3-1/TRBV3-2|.
TGTGCCAGCAGCCAGGGGAGGACCGGGGAGCTGTTTTTT
CASSQGRTGELFF
>TRBD1|TRBJ1-2|TRBV7-9|.
TGTGCCAGCAGCTTAGTGACAGGGAAATTAAGCTACACCTTC
CASSLVTGKLSYTF
>.|TRBJ1-1|TRBV19|.
TGTGCCAGTAGTTCTGGACTCCACACTGAAGCTTTCTTT
CASSSGLHTEAFF
>.|TRBJ2-5|TRBV20-1|.
TGCAGTGCTAGTACGATCCAAGAGACCCAGTACTTC
CSASTIQETQYF
>.|TRBJ2-1|TRBV6-2/TRBV6-3|.
TGTGCCAGCAGTTACTCGAGGACGGGTGGGTTCTTC
CASSYSRTGGFF
>TRBD1|TRBJ2-1|TRBV6-5|.
TGTGCCAGCACCAAGACAGGGCTACTTTACAATGAGCAGTTCTTC
CASTKTGLLYNEQFF
>TRBD1|TRBJ2-2|TRBV11-3|few
TGTGCCAGCGCTACAGGGGGCACCGGGGAGCTGTTTTTT
CASATGGTGELFF
>TRBD2|TRBJ2-7|TRBV2|few
TGTGCCAGCATGAGCGGGAGGGGCTCCTACGAGCAGTACTTC
CASMSGRGSYEQYF
>.|TRBJ1-5|TRBV20-1|.
TGCAGTGCTAGTGGAGTCCTGATCCTAGATAGCAATCAGCCCCAGCATTTT
CSASGVLILDSNQPQHF
>TRBD2|TRBJ2-3|TRBV5-1|.
TGCGCCAGCAGTTCCACTAGCGGTCCGGGAGATACGCAGTATTTT
CASSSTSGPGDTQYF
>TRBD1|TRBJ1-1|TRBV19|.
TGTGCCAGTAATACCGGGACAGGTCCCGTCGGGCACACTGAAGCTTTCTTT
CASNTGTGPVGHTEAFF
>TRBD2|TRBJ2-7|TRBV29-1|.
TGCAGCGTTCTGACTAGCGGGAGCTACGAGCAGTACTTC
CSVLTSGSYEQYF
>.|TRBJ1-4|TRBV7-9|once
TGTGCCAGCAGCCACCATGACGGAAGGGAAAAACTGTTTTTT
CASSHHDGREKLFF
>TRBD1|TRBJ1-1|TRBV7-9|.
TGTGCCAGCAGCTTAGTCCGGGACAGGGTAGCTTTCTTT
CASSLVRDRVAFF
>TRBD2|TRBJ2-3|TRBV18|.
TGTGCCAGCTCACCACCATCGCTAGCGGGCCCTGCAGGAGATACGCAGTATTTT
CASSPPSLAGPAGDTQYF
>.|TRBJ2-4|TRBV7-2|.
TGTGCCAGCAGCTTAGAAGGGTCTAGACCGGGTAACATTCAGTACTTC
CASSLEGSRPGNIQYF
>.|TRBJ2-7|TRBV5-4|.
TGTGCCAGCAGTTCCGCGGGGGCAGGCTACGAGCAGTACTTC
CASSSAGAGYEQYF
>TRBD1|TRBJ2-1|TRBV19|once
TGTGCCAGTAGTATAGATAACCGGGACAGCAATGAGCAGTTCTTC
CASSIDNRDSNEQFF
>.|TRBJ2-7|TRBV7-9|few
TGTGCCAGCAGCGAGAGAGGGAACGAGCAGTACTTC
CASSERGNEQYF
>.|TRBJ2-1|TRBV10-3|once
TGTGCCATCAGCATAAAGGGGGACGGACAGTTCTTC
CAISIKGDGQFF
>.|TRBJ2-3|TRBV11-2|.
TGTGCCAGCAGCTTTGAAGATACGCAGTATTTT
CASSFEDTQYF
>.|TRBJ1-1|TRBV28|.
TGTGCCAGCAGATTTGGTCAGGCGGACGAAGCTTTCTTT
CASRFGQADEAFF
>.|TRBJ1-5|TRBV27|.
TGTGCCAGCGGACCCACAGGTCCCCAGCCCCAGCATTTT
CASGPTGPQPQHF
>TRBD1|TRBJ1-1|TRBV12-3/TRBV12-4|.
TGTGCCAGCAGTAACCGGGACAGAGAAGCTTTCTTT
CASSNRDREAFF
>.|TRBJ2-7|TRBV29-1|.
TGCAGCGTTCAGGTCGACTCCTACGAGCAGTACTTC
CSVQVDSYEQYF
>.|TRBJ1-3|TRBV10-3|few
TGTGCCATCAGTGGAACAGGTCAAGCGCCTGGAAACACCATATATTTT
CAISGTGQAPGNTIYF
>.|TRBJ2-6|TRBV19|few
TGTGCCAGTAGTATAGATTCGGGCCGCTCTGGGGCCAACGTCCTGACTTTC
CASSIDSGRSGANVLTF
>TRBD1|TRBJ1-1|TRBV4-3|.
TGCGCCAGCAGCCAAGATTTGGCAGGGGGCGGGGTATCGAACACTGAAGCTTTCTTT
CASSQDLAGGGVSNTEAFF
>TRBD1|TRBJ1-1|TRBV4-2|.
TGTGCCAGCAGCCAGACAGGGCTGAACACTGAAGCTTTCTTT
CASSQTGLNTEAFF
>.|TRBJ2-1|TRBV5-1|.
TGCGCCAGCAGCTTCCTCGGGGACGACAATGAGCAGTTCTTC
CASSFLGDDNEQFF
>.|TRBJ1-1|TRBV12-3/TRBV12-4|once
TGTGCCAGCAGCTACGGAGCGAACACTGAAGCTTTCTTT
CASSYGANTEAFF
>TRBD2|TRBJ2-1|TRBV7-2|.
TGTGCCAGCAGCCTCAGTAGCGGGGCAAACAATGAGCAGTTCTTC
CASSLSSGANNEQFF
>.|TRBJ2-3|TRBV28|.
TGTGCCAGCAGTTCCCTCCAGGGATTCACAGATACGCAGTATTTT
CASSSLQGFTDTQYF
>TRBD1|TRBJ2-3|TRBV28|.
TGTGCCAGCAGTGGACAGGGGGTCACAGATACGCAGTATTTT
CASSGQGVTDTQYF
>TRBD1|TRBJ1-2|TRBV2|.
TGTGCCGTCCGGGACAGGGAAGGTACCTTC
CAVRDREGTF
>.|TRBJ1-1|TRBV4-3|once
TGCGCCAGCAGCCAAGATCACACACCCAGAGAGACTGAAGCTTTCTTT
CASSQDHTPRETEAFF
>TRBD1|TRBJ2-1|TRBV7-2|.
TGTGCCAGCAGCTCCTATGGACAGGGCGAGCAGTTCTTC
CASSSYGQGEQFF
>TRBD2|TRBJ2-2|TRBV11-1|.
TGTGCCAGCAGCTTTGAGACTAGCGAAACCGGGGAGCTGTTTTTT
CASSFETSETGELFF
>.|TRBJ1-2|TRBV3-1/TRBV3-2|.
TGTGCCAGCAGCCAAGTCAGAAGCTATGGCTACACCTTC
CASSQVRSYGYTF
>.|TRBJ1-6|TRBV19|.
TGTGCCAGCCGACCGGGCCAGCCCGAATGGTCACCCCTCCACTTT
CASRPGQPEWSPLHF
>.|TRBJ1-2|TRBV24-1|.
TGTGCCACCAGTGAGGGGGAATACTATGGCTACACCTTC
CATSEGEYYGYTF
>.|TRBJ2-3|TRBV2|.
TGTGCCAGCAGTGGAACAAAGGGGAAGACAGATACGCAGTATTTT
CASSGTKGKTDTQYF
>TRBD2|TRBJ2-1|TRBV6-6|once
TGTGCCAGCAGTTGGCGGACTAGCTACTACAATGAGCAGTTCTTC
CASSWRTSYYNEQFF
>.|TRBJ2-1|TRBV7-8|.
TGTGCCAGCAGCTTAGAAGCGCCGCCTGGAAATGAGCAGTTCTTC
CASSLEAPPGNEQFF
>.|TRBJ1-1|TRBV9|.
TGTGCCAGCAGCGTACAGGGGAACACTGAAGCTTTCTTT
CASSVQGNTEAFF
>TRBD2|TRBJ2-7|TRBV19|few
TGTGCCAGTAGTTCCAGGGGGACTAGCGGGAGCCACGAGCAGTACTTC
CASSSRGTSGSHEQYF
>.|TRBJ1-6|TRBV12-3/TRBV12-4|.
TGTGCCAGCAGTCCCGATAATTCACCCCTCCACTTT
CASSPDNSPLHF
>.|TRBJ2-7|TRBV6-2/TRBV6-3|.
TGTGCCAGCAGTTATTCTAGCGAGAGCTCCTACGAGCAGTACTTC
CASSYSSESSYEQYF
>.|TRBJ2-1|TRBV19|.
TGTGCCAGTAGTATCGGGGGTTTTTACAATGAGCAGTTCTTC
CASSIGGFYNEQFF
>.|TRBJ2-7|TRBV6-5|.
TGTGCCAGCAGTAAACAGGGACCCTACGAGCAGTACTTC
CASSKQGPYEQYF
>TRBD1|TRBJ2-2|TRBV28|.
TGTGCCAGCACCCCGCTACAGGGGCTCAGGAAGGTCGGGCTGTTTTTT
CASTPLQGLRKVGLFF
>.|TRBJ2-1|TRBV6-5|.
TGTGCCAGCCTGCCAGGGGTCAATGAGCAGTTCTTC
CASLPGVNEQFF
>.|TRBJ1-1|TRBV27|.
TGTGCCAGCAGTTTCAGGGGAACTGAAGCTTTCTTT
CASSFRGTEAFF
>.|TRBJ1-1|TRBV6-6|.
TGTGCCAGCACCTCGCAGGGGAGGGGGACTGAAGCTTTCTTT
CASTSQGRGTEAFF
>.|TRBJ1-1|TRBV6-5|once
TGTGCCAGCGCCCGAACTGAAGCTTTCTTT
CASARTEAFF
>.|TRBJ2-1|TRBV11-2|.
TGTGCCAGCAGCTTAGAAGGGGCCTACAATGAGCAGTTCTTC
CASSLEGAYNEQFF
>TRBD2|TRBJ2-7|TRBV9|.
TGTGCCAGCAGCGCATCAGCTAGCGGCTCCTACGAGCAGTACTTC
CASSASASGSYEQYF
>.|TRBJ2-1|TRBV4-2|.
TGTGCCAGCAGCCAAGGGGGGAGCTCCTACAATGAGCAGTTCTTC
CASSQGGSSYNEQFF